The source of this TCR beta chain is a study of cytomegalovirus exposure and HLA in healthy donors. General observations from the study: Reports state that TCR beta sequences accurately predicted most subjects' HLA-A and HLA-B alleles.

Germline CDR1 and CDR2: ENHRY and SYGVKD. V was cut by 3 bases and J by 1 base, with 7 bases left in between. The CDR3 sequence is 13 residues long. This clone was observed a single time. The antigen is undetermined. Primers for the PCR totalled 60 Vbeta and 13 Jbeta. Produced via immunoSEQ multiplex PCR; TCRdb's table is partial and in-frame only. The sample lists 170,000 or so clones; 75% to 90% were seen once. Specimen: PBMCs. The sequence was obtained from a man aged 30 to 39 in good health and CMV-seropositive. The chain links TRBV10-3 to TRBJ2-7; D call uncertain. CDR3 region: CAISDGGSYEQYF. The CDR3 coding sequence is TGTGCCATCAGTGATGGCGGATCCTACGAGCAGTACTTC.